A selection of T cell receptor beta chains follows, all from one sample in a study of cytomegalovirus exposure and HLA in healthy donors. Assay used: immunoSEQ multiplex PCR; TCRdb lists only in-frame clones, some missing. The table shows over 150,000 clones, with around nine tenths occurring only once. The sequenced sample was PBMCs. These receptors were taken from a man aged 18 to 29 in good health and CMV-seropositive. The CDR3 runs from the conserved cysteine through the conserved F or W. A D gene is named only where the DNA matches it firmly. Part of the rows lack a size; the others show once, few, many or a class for expanded clones.

CDR3nt: TGTGCCTCCGGGACTAGCGGGATGACAGATACGCAGTATTTT; CDR3aa: CASGTSGMTDTQYF; abundance: -; j_gene: TRBJ2-3; v_gene: TRBV30; d_gene: TRBD2
CDR3nt: TGCGCCAGCAGCCCTGCAGGGGTGACCGGGGAGCTGTTTTTT; CDR3aa: CASSPAGVTGELFF; abundance: -; j_gene: TRBJ2-2; v_gene: TRBV5-1; d_gene: -
CDR3nt: TGTGCCAGCAGCTTAGGGCAGGGGTGGAACACTGAAGCTTTCTTT; CDR3aa: CASSLGQGWNTEAFF; abundance: -; j_gene: TRBJ1-1; v_gene: TRBV11-2; d_gene: -
CDR3nt: TGTGCCAGCAGCCCCTTGAGGGCAGATACGCAGTATTTT; CDR3aa: CASSPLRADTQYF; abundance: -; j_gene: TRBJ2-3; v_gene: TRBV7-3; d_gene: -
CDR3nt: TGTGCCAGCAGCTCCTCAGGAGGGATCAATCAGCCCCAGCATTTT; CDR3aa: CASSSSGGINQPQHF; abundance: few; j_gene: TRBJ1-5; v_gene: TRBV7-8; d_gene: -
CDR3nt: TGTGCCAGCTCACCGCCCGGGGAACGTAATGAAAAACTGTTTTTT; CDR3aa: CASSPPGERNEKLFF; abundance: -; j_gene: TRBJ1-4; v_gene: TRBV18; d_gene: -
CDR3nt: TGTGCCAGCAGCTTAGGGGCTGGGCTGAACACTGAAGCTTTCTTT; CDR3aa: CASSLGAGLNTEAFF; abundance: -; j_gene: TRBJ1-1; v_gene: TRBV7-8; d_gene: -
CDR3nt: TGCAGCGTTGTCACTAGCAGCTCCTACGAGCAGTACTTC; CDR3aa: CSVVTSSSYEQYF; abundance: -; j_gene: TRBJ2-7; v_gene: TRBV29-1; d_gene: -
CDR3nt: TGTGCCAGCACCCTAGGGGTACACAGCAATCAGCCCCAGCATTTT; CDR3aa: CASTLGVHSNQPQHF; abundance: many; j_gene: TRBJ1-5; v_gene: TRBV7-2; d_gene: -
CDR3nt: TGCGCCAGCAGTGAGCCAGGAAGAGCTAACTATGGCTACACCTTC; CDR3aa: CASSEPGRANYGYTF; abundance: -; j_gene: TRBJ1-2; v_gene: TRBV10-2; d_gene: -
CDR3nt: TGTGCCAGCAGGGAATCCCAGGGGTGGGAAAAACTGTTTTTT; CDR3aa: CASRESQGWEKLFF; abundance: once; j_gene: TRBJ1-4; v_gene: TRBV6-1; d_gene: -
CDR3nt: TGTGCCAGCAGCTTGAGACAGGGGGCTGGCGAGCAGTACTTC; CDR3aa: CASSLRQGAGEQYF; abundance: -; j_gene: TRBJ2-7; v_gene: TRBV5-4; d_gene: TRBD1
CDR3nt: TGTGCCAGCAGCGCGGGGGGGAATTCCTACAATGAGCAGTTCTTC; CDR3aa: CASSAGGNSYNEQFF; abundance: -; j_gene: TRBJ2-1; v_gene: TRBV9; d_gene: TRBD2